This TCR beta chain was identified in a study of regulatory T cells in long-lasting Graves disease (dated by TCRdb to 2020 to 2022). Background for the entire study: Persistent Graves' disease was defined as persistently positive TSH receptor autoantibodies together with antithyroid drug treatment for over 5 years. Peripheral blood TCR sequencing and RNA sequencing compared persistent Graves' disease patients with newly diagnosed Graves' disease patients. The study was conducted in China and was registered as a clinical trial. A total of about 35 samples underwent TCR sequencing, from about 13 patients with persistent Graves' disease and approximately 20 patients with newly diagnosed Graves' disease. On average, persistent Graves' disease patients in the clinical cohort had been on antithyroid drugs for about 9.3 years.

A single count supports this clonotype. The antigen it binds to is not known. No much larger clonotype is one base removed from it; base qualities were not supplied. A lone read gives weak evidence. The junction carries 19 bases between V and J, which are trimmed by 5 bases and 3 bases respectively. The germline V gene specifies SQVTM as CDR1 and ANQGSEA as CDR2. From its cysteine to its phenylalanine, the CDR3 spans 15 amino acids. CDR3 DNA only is kept here, 45 bases in frame from base 1. To prepare the library, multiplex PCR was applied. Reads for this sample came from an Illumina HiSeq 4000. TCR beta libraries were built with iRepertoire HTBI primers and Arm-PCR amplification of CDR3 regions. Before sequencing, the PCR products underwent gel purification. The authors' pipeline ran thus. Across samples, approximately 68 TRBV and 13 to 15 TRBJ segments were identified and used for gene usage analysis of CDR3 amino acid clonotypes. COPE and FqMerger were used to merge the filtered high-quality paired reads into contigs. BLAST was used to align contigs to IMGT TRBV, TRBD and TRBJ reference genes, and CDR3 was defined according to IMGT. Highly expanded clones were defined as clonotypes with a frequency above 0.1%. Shannon entropy was used to measure repertoire diversity, and the Gini coefficient was used to measure V-J evenness. A clonotype found in more than one individual was treated as public. Starting from the raw public reads, TCRdb applied fastp trimming at Q25, assembled clones with MiXCR and retained in-frame beta chains. Each entry is one CDR3 protein sequence, shown with its most common DNA and genes. These V and J calls rely on TCRdb rather than the paper's analysis. The sample profile shows roughly 500,000 distinct CDR3 sequences; under 25% of them were found once. Approximately 8% of the sample is taken by the ten largest.

On the study overall, not on this receptor specifically: Patients with persistent disease shared more public clonotypes (under 3,000) than newly diagnosed patients did (more than 900). The small sample size was acknowledged by the authors as a limitation that may reduce accuracy. Peripheral blood alone was examined, since thyroid tissue, which constituted the primary lesion, could not be accessed. Only the TCR beta chain was sequenced and analyzed. Compared with newly diagnosed patients, patients with persistent Graves' disease had lower TCR Shannon entropy and fewer highly expanded clones, which suggests clonal expansion. Persistent disease showed preferential use of TRBV28, TRBJ1-2 and TRBJ2-5, whereas newly diagnosed disease favored TRBV20-1 and TRBJ2-1.

This specimen's time point label, interpreted: persistent/refractory GD, antithyroid drugs over 5 years with positive TRAb. For both TCR sequencing and RNA sequencing, RNA was extracted from PBMCs using TRIzol. The diagnosis of Graves' disease was made according to American Thyroid Association guidelines. Recruitment of patients was carried out at an endocrinology department in Xi'an, China. Each patient gave roughly 8.4 milliliters of peripheral blood, collected in an EDTA anticoagulant tube. Ficoll Paque Plus density gradient separation was used to isolate PBMCs, and no further T cell sorting was performed. RNA quality was checked with an Agilent 2100 Bioanalyzer and agarose gel, and concentration with a NanoDrop 2000.

Sequencing was performed on peripheral blood mononuclear cells (PBMCs), taken when the disease was refractory, from a patient treated with antithyroid drugs. This receptor was obtained from a female donor with Graves disease. The V and J segments used are TRBV29-1 and TRBJ1-2, with no confidently assigned D gene. The CDR3 reads CSVRLGPTQDYGYTF. DNA sequence: TGCAGCGTTCGGCTCGGGCCCACCCAAGACTATGGCTACACCTTC. Supplemented by the reference TRBV29-1 and TRBJ1-2 proteins around the CDR3, the complete variable domain is SAVISQKPSRDICQRGTSLTIQCQVDSQVTMMFWYRQQPGQSLTLIATANQGSEATYESGFVIDKFPISRPNLTFSTLTVSNMSPEDSSIYLCSVRLGPTQDYGYTFGSGTRLTVV.